This T cell receptor (beta chain) was documented in a study of tumor-infiltrating lymphocytes in primary liver carcinoma. Across the study: Resecting the tumor surgically was how the patients' primary liver carcinoma was treated. Aged between 30 and 69 years, the patients were men and women. Between about 4 and 11 cm across, the tumors were all of stage T1-T3 N0M0. The study, taken as a whole, reports: Lower overlap was observed for tumor-adjacent and tumor-blood pairs relative to tumor region pairs.

With 4 bases clipped from V and 11 bases from J, the junction kept 9 bases outside the gene matches. In germline, CDR1 is SQVTM, CDR2 ANQGSEA. This CDR3 contains 12 residues. This clonotype appeared many times. Its specificity is unknown. Constant-region priming of 500 to 550 ng total RNA yielded TCR beta cDNA. Libraries covering TCR beta were generated through three nested multiplex PCR rounds (using a slightly modified ARM-PCR). Investigators reported that the first two PCR rounds, at around 9 cycles each, used TRBV1-TRBV30 forward primers with a C-beta reverse primer. From the multiplex PCR reads, TCRdb called clonotypes with MiXCR, one entry per CDR3 protein. The repertoire has about 300,000 distinct CDR3 sequences, approximately 65% of them found once; the top ten carry 9% to 10%. Unsorted whole blood yielded blood RNA, and germline DNA was extracted as well.

This TCR came from a man aged 35-49 years with primary liver carcinoma and hepatitis B virus infection. V is TRBV29-1 and J is TRBJ1-1, with 8 bases that match TRBD1. Sequences were obtained from peripheral blood. This chain's CDR3 is CSVGRQGSSAFF. The CDR3 nucleotides are TGCAGCGTTGGTCGACAGGGGAGCTCGGCTTTCTTT. The whole variable domain, filled in from reference TRBV29-1 and TRBJ1-1, reads SAVISQKPSRDICQRGTSLTIQCQVDSQVTMMFWYRQQPGQSLTLIATANQGSEATYESGFVIDKFPISRPNLTFSTLTVSNMSPEDSSIYLCSVGRQGSSAFFGQGTRLTVV.